A single sample gave rise to the 11 T cell receptor beta chains below, sequenced in a study of blood T cell repertoires in COVID-19. Using immunoSEQ multiplex PCR, the repertoire was profiled, and TCRdb retains in-frame clones only, with some absent. The sample has roughly 150,000 clones, approximately 87% seen once. The source material was peripheral blood. The receptors shown here come from a man aged 80 or over with acute or convalescent COVID-19.

This chain links TRBV10-3 with TRBJ1-6; the match to TRBD1 covers 8 bases. The CDR3 consists of 16 residues. Trimming cost V 6 bases and J 8 bases; bases outside gene matches: 12. CDR1 and CDR2 from the germline V gene are ENHRY and SYGVKD. CDR3 bases: TGTGCCATCAGAGGACAGGGTTCTGAAGGTGATTCACCCCTCCACTTT. It is translated as CAIRGQGSEGDSPLHF.

This chain uses TRBV6-5 with TRBJ2-3; no clear D. Trimming pared 5 bases from V and 1 base from J, leaving 10 bases between. Germline CDR1 is MNHEY and CDR2 is SVGAGI. The CDR3 contains 14 residues. The CDR3 protein is CASSTKLGTDTQYF. CDR3 bases: TGTGCCAGCAGTACTAAGCTAGGCACAGATACGCAGTATTTT.

The genes are TRBV6-4 and TRBJ2-2; 9 bases align to TRBD1. CDR3 length: 15 residues. V trimming: 5 bases; J trimming: 3 bases; junction bases outside the gene matches: 4. Germline V gene data show CDR1 as MRHNA and CDR2 as SNTAGT. CDR3 in DNA: TGTGCCAGCAGTCAGGGACAGGGATACACCGGGGAGCTGTTTTTT. It yields the protein CASSQGQGYTGELFF.

V gene TRBV6-5 combines with J gene TRBJ1-2; D is possibly TRBD1 (6 bases). Trimming pared 6 bases from V and 4 bases from J, leaving 12 bases between. CDR1 and CDR2 (germline): MNHEY, SVGAGI. The CDR3 is made up of 13 amino acids. The CDR3 sequence is CASSPTDSYGYTF. CDR3 DNA: TGTGCCAGCAGCCCGACGGACAGCTATGGCTACACCTTC.

This chain links TRBV18 with TRBJ2-7, with 8 bases matching TRBD2. The CDR3 length is 16 residues. Germline V gene sequence: CDR1 KGHSH, CDR2 LQKENI. The V and J ends lost 0 bases and 3 bases, in that order; junction bases with no gene match: 7. The CDR3 region has the DNA TGTGCCAGCTCACCACCGCCAACGGGGGGGAGCTACGAGCAGTACTTC. This gives the protein CASSPPPTGGSYEQYF.

The J gene is TRBJ2-2, the V gene TRBV28; D unclear. This CDR3 is built from 15 residues. The V end lost 6 bases, the J end lost 7 bases, and 18 bases lay between the germline ends. Germline CDR1 MDHEN, CDR2 SYDVKM. CDR3: CASSPPLVSGGELFF. In nucleotides, the CDR3 is TGTGCCAGCAGCCCGCCTTTAGTGTCTGGCGGGGAGCTGTTTTTT.

The chain carries TRBV15 and TRBJ2-1; 7 bases agree with TRBD2. CDR3 length: 14 amino acids. Germline CDR1 is LNHNV and CDR2 is YYDKDF (reference sequence). Germline trimming cut 8 bases from V and 0 bases from J; bases unmatched to any gene: 4. CDR3 sequence (DNA): TGTGCCACCGGGGGGGGGAGCTCCTACAATGAGCAGTTCTTC. It translates to CATGGGSSYNEQFF.

In its sample, this clone was seen a few times. This sequence joins TRBV5-1 and TRBJ1-1, with TRBD1 matching over 9 bases. Trimming at V came to 5 bases and at J to 6 bases, leaving 14 bases not matched to a gene. Germline V gene lookup returns CDR1 SGHRS and CDR2 YFSETQ. The CDR3 extends over 16 amino acids. The CDR3: CASRASPGQGRAEAFF. CDR3 DNA sequence: TGCGCCAGCAGAGCCTCACCGGGACAGGGAAGGGCTGAAGCTTTCTTT.

This clone showed up just a few times. The chain links TRBV5-5 to TRBJ1-5; weak D call: TRBD1 (6 bases). The V end was cut by 0 bases, the J end by 3 bases, with 10 bases between. Germline-derived CDR1 and CDR2 are SGHKS and YYEKEE (reference sequence). The CDR3 extends over 15 amino acids. The CDR3 reads CASSLGRGSNQPQHF. CDR3 nucleotide sequence: TGTGCCAGCAGCTTGGGCAGGGGATCCAATCAGCCCCAGCATTTT.

The chain is built from TRBV4-2 and TRBJ1-5; D gene uncertain. Trimming removed 2 bases at V and 0 bases at J, with 2 bases between. The CDR3 covers 13 residues. Germline assignment: CDR1 LGHNA and CDR2 YNFKEQ. CDR3 sequence: CASSQRSNQPQHF. The DNA of the CDR3 is TGTGCCAGCAGCCAACGTAGCAATCAGCCCCAGCATTTT.

This chain joins TRBV14 and TRBJ2-1; 12 bases match TRBD2. The CDR3 contains 17 residues. Germline V lookup: CDR1 SGHDN, CDR2 FVKESK. The J segment lost 0 bases and the V segment lost 5 bases, leaving 5 bases of the junction unmatched. CDR3 nucleotide sequence: TGTGCCAGCAGCGGTACTAGCGGGAGGTTCTCCTACAATGAGCAGTTCTTC. This gives the protein CASSGTSGRFSYNEQFF.